This TCR beta chain was observed in a study of STAT5B mutations in CD4+ large granular lymphocyte leukemia. In the study overall: Healthy donors showed HLA-associated enrichment of the CDR3 'QG' motif.

Points on this clone: Its target is unknown.

General observations from the study: Without HLA matching, higher CD4+ than CD8+ T-LGLL clonality could reflect small sample size. No patients shared main leukemic clonotypes, though about 25% appeared at low frequency elsewhere.

Germline CDR1 reads SGHTA; CDR2 reads FQGNSA. This CDR3 has 15 residues. V lost 5 bases and J 4 bases, leaving 14 bases between the germline ends. Original processing methods: A productive frequency of 2.59 x 10-5 was the lowest detectable. TCRdb keeps only in-frame clones here, not all; method: immunoSEQ multiplex PCR. D and trimming were read from the DNA, whereas the V and J calls and clone size are those reported in that table. The table lists fewer than 25,000 clones, about 81% of them singletons, with under 15% in the top ten. The receptor comes from a human donor in good health. Sequences were obtained from CD4+ T cells from blood buffy coats. The chain links TRBV7-2 to TRBJ2-2; the D is unclear. For the CDR3, the DNA is TGTGCCAGCAGCCTGGTAGGGCGCCTCACCGGGGAGCTGTTTTTT. Protein: CASSLVGRLTGELFF.